This paragraph reports one T cell receptor (beta chain). These data originate in a study of blood T cell repertoires in COVID-19. Whole-study context: Samples taken during acute and convalescent COVID-19 were collected in the United States, Italy and Spain. Sources were T cells, B-cell-depleted T cells, or PBMCs; the material itself was cDNA or gDNA.

V lost 2 bases and J lost 7; bases outside the gene matches: 5. The CDR3 totals 15 residues. The germline V gene encodes CDR1 SGHTA and CDR2 FQGNSA. In the original processing: By means of reference gene primer amplification, nucleated cell counts were estimated. Clones were sequenced by immunoSEQ multiplex PCR, and TCRdb holds only the in-frame ones, with some missing. D and trimming come from the DNA, and the V and J calls and clone size come from that table. The table includes around 260,000 clones, around 84% detected once. The TCR was taken from a man in his sixties with acute or convalescent COVID-19. The rearrangement uses TRBV7-2 and TRBJ2-2; the match to TRBD2 covers 9 bases. The sequencing input was peripheral blood. The CDR3 loop is CASSLQASGNGELFF. CDR3 nucleotides: TGTGCCAGCAGCTTACAGGCTAGCGGGAACGGGGAGCTGTTTTTT.